What follows are 17 T cell receptor beta chains derived from one specimen sequenced in a study of blood T cell repertoires in COVID-19. Here immunoSEQ multiplex PCR was the method, and the copy in TCRdb shows in-frame clones only, minus some. The sample holds a few hundred thousand clones, 87% seen once. Sequencing was done on a sample of PBMCs or T cells enriched from blood (not recorded which). These receptors were collected from a man under 40 who had recovered from COVID-19.

V is TRBV20-1 and J is TRBJ2-7; TRBD2 aligns across 9 bases. The J segment lost 9 bases and the V segment lost 1 base, leaving 1 base of the junction unmatched. From germline, CDR1 is DFQATT and CDR2 SNEGSKA (reference sequence). The CDR3 is 11 residues long. CDR3 DNA sequence: TGCAGTGCTAGAGGACTAGCGGTGCAGTACTTC. Amino acid sequence: CSARGLAVQYF.

In this sample, this clone turned up once. The chain combines TRBV12-5 with TRBJ1-1; 7 bases align to TRBD1. V shed 6 bases, J shed 9 bases, and the junction held 7 bases outside the gene matches. There are 12 residues in the CDR3. Germline values: CDR1 LGHNT, CDR2 FRNRAP. CDR3 residues: CASGRDRQKAFF. The CDR3 bases are TGTGCTAGTGGCAGGGACAGACAGAAAGCTTTCTTT.

This clone has just one count. The chain joins TRBV5-1 to TRBJ2-2, with a weak D call TRBD1 (5 bases). The CDR3 is made up of 14 amino acids. The V gene's germline CDR1 is SGHRS and CDR2 YFSETQ. V was trimmed by 7 bases and J by 4 bases, leaving 14 bases between them. CDR3 sequence reads: CASSKEGATGELFF. CDR3 sequence (DNA): TGCGCCAGCTCTAAGGAAGGGGCCACCGGGGAGCTGTTTTTT.

This clone turned up a few times. The gene calls are TRBV28 and TRBJ1-1; 9 bases are shared with TRBD1. The CDR3 runs to 15 residues. CDR1 and CDR2 from the germline V gene are MDHEN and SYDVKM. The V gene end was trimmed by 5 bases and the J gene end by 5 bases; junction bases not matched to a gene: 9. Here the CDR3 reads CASSGRDRAGTEAFF. The CDR3 region has the DNA TGTGCCAGCAGTGGCCGGGACAGGGCTGGAACTGAAGCTTTCTTT.

The chain uses TRBV11-2 and TRBJ1-4, with a tentative D call TRBD1 (5 bases). There are 15 residues in the CDR3. Trimming took 7 bases from V and 8 from J, leaving 20 bases between them. In germline, CDR1 is SGHAT, CDR2 FQNNGV. The CDR3 DNA reads as TGTGCCAGCACCACAACCTGGGGCAGATCAGAAAAACTGTTTTTT. This gives the protein CASTTTWGRSEKLFF.

This clone has only one observation. This chain joins TRBV6-5 and TRBJ1-1; D may be TRBD1 (6 bases). The CDR3 has 11 amino acids. CDR1 and CDR2 from the germline V gene are MNHEY and SVGAGI. Trimming took 6 bases from V and 7 from J, leaving 9 bases between them. The CDR3 nucleotides are TGTGCCAGCAGCGGGACAAATGAAGCTTTCTTT. It encodes CASSGTNEAFF.

This clone turned up a few times. The genes are TRBV14 and TRBJ1-2; unclear D gene. Between the trimmed V and J ends, which lost 6 bases and 0 bases, there was a span of 8 bases. From germline, CDR1 is SGHDN and CDR2 FVKESK. The CDR3 length is 13 residues. CDR3 nucleotide sequence: TGTGCCAGCAGTTTCAATCCTAACTATGGCTACACCTTC. The encoded protein is CASSFNPNYGYTF.

The chain is built from TRBV12-5 and TRBJ2-2, with a possible D match to TRBD1 (6 bases). There are 16 residues in the CDR3. The germline gives CDR1 LGHNT, CDR2 FRNRAP. Trimming pared 6 bases from V and 0 bases from J, leaving 14 bases between. The DNA for the CDR3 is TGTGCTAGTGGCTCCGGACAGACCGCGAACACCGGGGAGCTGTTTTTT. It is translated as CASGSGQTANTGELFF.

The rearrangement uses TRBV27 and TRBJ2-5, with TRBD2 as a possible D gene (6 bases). The V end lost 2 bases, the J end lost 0 bases, and 13 bases lay between the germline ends. The CDR3 sequence is 16 residues long. Germline V lookup: CDR1 MNHEY, CDR2 SMNVEV (reference sequence). The CDR3 loop reads CASSLTSGGYQETQYF. CDR3 sequence (DNA): TGTGCCAGCAGTTTAACGAGTGGGGGGTACCAAGAGACCCAGTACTTC.

This clone was recorded at least ten times. V gene TRBV27 combines with J gene TRBJ1-5; D is possibly TRBD1 (6 bases). The CDR3 contains 13 residues. Germline V gene data show CDR1 as MNHEY and CDR2 as SMNVEV (reference sequence). V was trimmed by 1 base and J by 5 bases, leaving 6 bases between them. The CDR3 protein is CASSLWTDQPQHF. CDR3 coding DNA: TGTGCCAGCAGTTTATGGACAGATCAGCCCCAGCATTTT.

CDR3 protein: CASSYGGQGVGEAFF. Written as DNA, the CDR3 is TGTGCCAGCAGTTACGGGGGACAGGGAGTGGGTGAAGCTTTCTTT. The chain is built from TRBV6-5 and TRBJ1-1, with 9 bases matching TRBD1. The V segment lost 2 bases and the J segment 7 bases; nucleotides outside the gene matches: 8. Per the germline V gene, CDR1 is MNHEY and CDR2 is SVGAGI. The CDR3 contains 15 residues.

The rearrangement links TRBV4-3 to TRBJ1-3; the D is unclear. Germline V gene lookup returns CDR1 LGHNA and CDR2 YSLEER. The CDR3 totals 17 residues. The V end was cut by 1 base, the J end by 0 bases, with 13 bases between. CDR3: CASSQVGVSSSGNTIYF. The CDR3 nucleotides are TGCGCCAGCAGCCAAGTAGGAGTTTCTAGCTCTGGAAACACCATATATTTT.

The J gene is TRBJ2-7, the V gene TRBV10-2, with D tentatively TRBD1 (6 bases). The CDR3 covers 13 residues. Germline-derived CDR1 and CDR2 are WSHSY and SAAADI. V lost 6 bases, J lost 1 base, and 10 bases lay in between. DNA of the CDR3: TGCGCCAGCAGGTCGACAGGATCCTACGAGCAGTACTTC. Translated, it gives CASRSTGSYEQYF.

This chain joins TRBV6-6 and TRBJ2-7, with 7 bases that match TRBD1. This CDR3 region has 14 residues. CDR1 is MNHNY and CDR2 is SVGAGI in the germline V gene (reference sequence). After removal of 6 bases from V and 6 bases from J, the junction contained 11 bases not matched to a gene. The CDR3 reads CASSGRQGRAEQYF. The CDR3 nucleotides read TGTGCCAGCAGCGGTAGACAGGGCAGGGCCGAGCAGTACTTC.

The rearrangement uses TRBV6-5 and TRBJ1-3, with D possibly TRBD1 on 5 matching bases. CDR3 size: 15 residues. Trimming pared 0 bases from V and 2 bases from J, leaving 8 bases between. Germline assignment: CDR1 MNHEY and CDR2 SVGAGI. The CDR3 loop is CASSYSSGTGNTIYF. The DNA of the CDR3 is TGTGCCAGCAGTTACTCGTCAGGGACTGGAAACACCATATATTTT.

This chain connects TRBV10-3 to TRBJ2-7, with 11 bases matching TRBD2. This CDR3 region has 14 residues. V shed 3 bases, J shed 13 bases, and the junction held 11 bases outside the gene matches. Germline values: CDR1 ENHRY, CDR2 SYGVKD. The CDR3 protein is CAISEPVLLAGAYF. CDR3 in DNA: TGTGCCATCAGTGAACCAGTATTACTAGCGGGGGCATACTTC.

The chain has TRBV13 and TRBJ2-1; 14 positions match TRBD2. Looked up from germline, CDR1 is PRHDT and CDR2 is FYEKMQ (reference sequence). J was trimmed by 7 bases and V by 5 bases; bases with no gene match: 7. The CDR3 extends over 16 amino acids. The CDR3 spells CASSPGLAGAGNEQFF. The CDR3 DNA reads as TGTGCCAGCAGCCCGGGACTAGCGGGGGCCGGGAATGAGCAGTTCTTC.